This T cell receptor (beta chain) comes out of a study of shared clonotypes between healthy human individuals. Findings and caveats of the study: Against clonotypes common to all four donors, non-shared ones had lower generation probabilities.

Germline assignment: CDR1 MDHEN and CDR2 SYDVKM. V lost 5 bases and J 5 bases, leaving 6 bases between the germline ends. The CDR3 runs to 11 residues. The DNA input per sorted-subset replicate PCR was 200 ng, corresponding to some 30,000 T cell genomes. The assay was immunoSEQ multiplex PCR, and TCRdb's table has in-frame clones only and misses some. The sample consists of approximately 2,000,000 clones, about 90% of them appearing once. CD4+ cells underwent separation, giving CD45RA+ naive and CD45RA-negative memory subsets. As for this clone: Antigen unknown. This sample includes further DNA sequences coding for the same CDR3.

This chain uses TRBV28 with TRBJ2-5; D is unresolved. The sequence derives from a man between 18 and 29 years old in good health. Some clones in this sample may be carry-over from other donors' samples. Sequencing was carried out using naive CD4+ T cells from PBMCs. Sample subset: CD45RA+ positively selected. CDR3 protein: CASSPRETQYF. In DNA form, the CDR3 reads TGTGCCAGCAGTCCCCGGGAGACCCAGTACTTC.